The table lists the clone carrying this T cell receptor (beta chain) with many counts. Antigen: not known. TCRdb reprocessed the reads via MiXCR and lists one record per CDR3 protein. The sample lists tens of thousands of distinct CDR3 sequences, under 30% seen once, with approximately 49% in the top ten. This entry belongs to a study of T cell repertoires in cytomegalovirus infection. Overall study context: The authors used CMV epitopes that were HLA-C-restricted (recently identified) and HLA-B-restricted (well studied). Both a matching HLA type and CMV infection were indicated by public TCR beta signatures. Study-level results: HLA-C-restricted CMV clonotypes gave the most frequent clonotype in two of eight donors. Of the TCR beta families, the public ones yielded a cumulative frequency that identified carriers of CMV plus the relevant HLA.

V lost 5 bases, J lost 1 base, and 9 bases lay in between. The germline V gene has CDR1 SEHNR and CDR2 FQNEAQ (reference sequence). This CDR3 is built from 13 residues. The receptor was isolated from a human donor in good health (CMV status not recorded). Some clones in this sample may be carry-over from other donors' samples. Sequencing used CD8+ T cells from cultured PBMCs, obtained from culture after CMV antigen stimulation. The chain links TRBV7-9 to TRBJ2-7, with D hard to call. This chain's CDR3 is CASSPSRSYEQYF. CDR3 in DNA: TGTGCCAGCAGCCCCAGTCGTTCCTACGAGCAGTACTTC.